There are many counts of the clone carrying this T cell receptor beta chain. The V gene's germline CDR1 is MDHEN and CDR2 SYDVKM. This CDR3 spans 13 amino acids. Trimming pared 7 bases from V and 2 bases from J, leaving 11 bases between. This entry is derived from a study of T cells in Graves' hyperthyroidism and ophthalmopathy. On the study more broadly: Peripheral blood collection took place at initial diagnosis, before any treatment.

Amplified TCR beta CDR3 regions derived from RNA transcripts. The HTBI primer set served for first-round RT-PCR of the TCR CDR3. TCRdb re-analysed the multiplex PCR reads in MiXCR, keeping a single row per CDR3 protein. Of fewer than 650,000 distinct CDR3 sequences listed, around 15% were seen once; the top ten hold about 4.5%. Any patient presenting with uncontrolled infection, other autoimmune disease, pregnancy or lactation was left out. Sequenced input: blood. The receptor was derived from a woman aged 40 to 50 with Graves' ophthalmopathy. The genes are TRBV28 and TRBJ1-2; D ambiguous. The CDR3 loop reads CASTQRTNYGYTF. CDR3 DNA sequence: TGTGCCAGCACACAGAGAACGAACTATGGCTACACCTTC.